The T cell receptor (beta chain) described here comes from a study of cytomegalovirus exposure and HLA in healthy donors. The germline V gene encodes CDR1 SGHRS and CDR2 YFSETQ. This CDR3 has 16 residues. V lost 5 bases and J lost 7; bases outside the gene matches: 12. PCR amplification relied on 60 Vbeta primers (plus 13 Jbeta primers). The method was immunoSEQ multiplex PCR; TCRdb's version includes in-frame clones alone and lacks a portion of them. The sample includes approximately 130,000 clones, 70% to 85% of them seen just once. This sequence was found in a man aged 45-65 years in good health and CMV-seronegative. The chain recombines TRBV5-1 with TRBJ2-3; 11 bases map to TRBD2. The sequencing input was PBMCs. The CDR3 loop is CASSEVSGGARHTQYF. The CDR3 coding sequence is TGCGCCAGCAGTGAGGTTAGCGGGGGGGCTCGTCATACGCAGTATTTT.